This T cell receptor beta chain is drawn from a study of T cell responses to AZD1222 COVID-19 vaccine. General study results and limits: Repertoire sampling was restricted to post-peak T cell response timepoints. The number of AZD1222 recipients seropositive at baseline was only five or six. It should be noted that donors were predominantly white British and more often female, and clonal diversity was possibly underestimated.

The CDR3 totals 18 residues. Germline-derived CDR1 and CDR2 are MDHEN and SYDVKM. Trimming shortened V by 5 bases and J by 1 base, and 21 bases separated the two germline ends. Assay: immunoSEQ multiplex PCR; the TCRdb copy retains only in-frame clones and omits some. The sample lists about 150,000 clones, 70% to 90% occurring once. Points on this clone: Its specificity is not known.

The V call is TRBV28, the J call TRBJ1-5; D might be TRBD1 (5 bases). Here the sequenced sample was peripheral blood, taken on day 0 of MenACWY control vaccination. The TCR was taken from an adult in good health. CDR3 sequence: CASSRRGTRSWSNQPQHF. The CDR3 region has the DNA TGTGCCAGCAGTCGGCGGGGGACGAGAAGTTGGAGCAATCAGCCCCAGCATTTT.